Listed below are T cell receptor beta chains from one sample, sequenced in a study of spatial heterogeneity in lung cancer. Each CDR3 protein gets one entry after TCRdb re-called the 5' RACE reads with MiXCR. There are tens of thousands of distinct CDR3 sequences in the sample; roughly 12% occur only once, and about 41% lies in the top ten. The source was PBMCs, collected at surgery. Receptors were obtained from a male donor with early-stage non-small cell lung cancer. CDR3s include the opening cysteine and the closing phenylalanine or tryptophan. A D gene is named only where the DNA matches it firmly. Expanded clones get a size class; other rows say once, few or many, or leave the size out.

abundance	v_gene	j_gene	d_gene	CDR3aa	CDR3nt
few	TRBV20-1	TRBJ2-1	TRBD2	CSARRLAGGSYNEQFF	TGCAGTGCTAGAAGGCTAGCGGGAGGATCCTACAATGAGCAGTTCTTC
many	TRBV7-9	TRBJ2-5	-	CASSVSPRETQYF	TGTGCCAGCAGCGTTTCCCCCCGGGAGACCCAGTACTTC
many	TRBV7-9	TRBJ2-1	TRBD2	CASSSGTSGFNEQFF	TGTGCCAGCAGCTCCGGGACTAGCGGGTTCAATGAGCAGTTCTTC
-	TRBV29-1	TRBJ2-7	TRBD2	CSVGGTSGSFDEQYF	TGCAGCGTTGGAGGGACTAGCGGGAGCTTCGACGAGCAGTACTTC
many	TRBV7-2	TRBJ1-1	-	CASSTEGGRTEAFF	TGTGCCAGCAGCACGGAGGGGGGACGGACTGAAGCTTTCTTT
many	TRBV7-9	TRBJ1-2	TRBD1	CASSLYFGGQGSPGYTF	TGTGCCAGCAGCCTGTACTTTGGGGGACAGGGTTCGCCTGGCTACACCTTC
few	TRBV28	TRBJ2-1	TRBD2	CASKGGGTASGSYNEQFF	TGTGCCAGCAAGGGCGGGGGAACGGCTAGCGGGAGTTACAATGAGCAGTTCTTC
-	TRBV29-1	TRBJ2-5	-	CSASRDTQETQYF	TGCAGCGCATCCCGGGACACTCAAGAGACCCAGTACTTC
few	TRBV6-1	TRBJ2-5	TRBD2	CAIQRSGGVETQYF	TGTGCCATCCAGAGGAGCGGGGGGGTTGAGACCCAGTACTTC
many	TRBV12-3/TRBV12-4	TRBJ2-1	-	CASSFTLPYNEQFF	TGTGCCAGCAGTTTCACTCTACCCTACAATGAGCAGTTCTTC